A selection of T cell receptor beta chains follows, all from one sample in a study of CD8 T cells in Susac syndrome. A single record per CDR3 protein comes from TCRdb applying MiXCR to the immunoSEQ multiplex PCR reads. The table lists some 150,000 distinct CDR3 sequences, nearly 97% of them singletons. The sequencing sample was made of CD8+ T cells from PBMCs. The receptors shown here come from a human donor with multiple sclerosis. The CDR3 runs from the conserved cysteine through the conserved F or W. D genes are given only for firm matches. Expanded clones are given a class, and other clones once, few, many or no size at all.

V	D	J	size	DNA	CDR3
TRBV6-5	-	TRBJ1-1	-	TGTGCCAGCAGTTACTCGAAACAGTTCATGAACACTGAAGCTTTCTTT	CASSYSKQFMNTEAFF
TRBV6-1	-	TRBJ2-7	-	TGTGCCAGCAGTGAAAAGCTGTCCCCGATAACCTACGAGCAGTACTTC	CASSEKLSPITYEQYF
TRBV5-8	-	TRBJ1-1	-	TGTGCCAGCAGCTTGGTTCAGCCTGAAGCTTTCTTT	CASSLVQPEAFF
TRBV5-8	-	TRBJ1-1	-	TGTGCCAGCAGCAACAGCATCATGAACACTGAAGCTTTCTTT	CASSNSIMNTEAFF
TRBV13	-	TRBJ2-1	-	TGTGCCAGCAGCTTCGATCCCGGGGGAATATACAATGAGCAGTTCTTC	CASSFDPGGIYNEQFF
TRBV3-1	-	TRBJ2-5	-	TGTGCCAGCAGCCAAGATAGCTTCACAGCAAATCAAGAGACCCAGTACTTC	CASSQDSFTANQETQYF
TRBV29-1	-	TRBJ2-7	-	TGCAGCGCCGTATCTGGGGAGAGCTCCTACGAGCAGTACTTC	CSAVSGESSYEQYF
TRBV29-1	-	TRBJ2-7	once	TGCAGCGTTGAAGAGGGCCGCCCCTACGAGCAGTACTTC	CSVEEGRPYEQYF
TRBV27	-	TRBJ1-1	-	TGTGCCAGCAGTTTATCGCGCAGTAACACTGAAGCTTTCTTT	CASSLSRSNTEAFF
TRBV20-1	-	TRBJ2-1	-	TGCAGTGCTAGAGAGTGGAACAGGGACTACAATGAGCAGTTCTTC	CSAREWNRDYNEQFF
TRBV14	-	TRBJ2-1	-	TGTGCCAGCAGCCAAGATCGTCGAACTGAGCAGTTCTTC	CASSQDRRTEQFF